The present entry profiles one TCR beta chain with its context. There is no known antigen for this receptor. Within one base of it there is no much larger clone, and no base qualities were kept. This entry belongs to a study of blood T cell repertoires in COVID-19 (dated by TCRdb to about 2020). Background on the whole study: Samples from collaborators originated in the United States, Italy and Spain and spanned both the acute and convalescent phases of COVID-19. The repertoires were released in a freely available public database meant as a resource for research on the immune response to SARS-CoV-2. HLA class I and class II types, where available, came from metadata supplied by the sample provider rather than from assay-based typing. Samples were obtained from the ongoing ImmuneRACE study (first 160 participants) and from over 1,000 subjects provided by 6 global collaborators. The prospective study material was composed of cDNA or gDNA derived from T cells, B-cell-depleted T cells, or PBMCs. Sample metadata almost always included a de-identified subject ID, COVID-19 status, age in years and sex. Deeply sampled blood TCRbeta repertoires from subjects exposed to, actively infected with, or recovered from COVID-19 were included in the dataset. Study-wide conclusions, independent of this receptor: Clinical and demographic metadata were provided uncurated, with the amount varying by source and participant.

Inclusive of the bounding cysteine and phenylalanine, the CDR3 is 19 residues long. Only the CDR3 DNA is retained, 57 bases long and in frame from the first base. Looking up the germline V gene yields CDR1 WSHSY and CDR2 SAAADI. Ends trimmed: V by 3 bases, J by 0 bases; bases unmatched to a gene: 11. TCRbeta CDR3 regions were amplified from genomic DNA by means of the immunoSEQ Assay, a bias-controlled multiplex PCR. In the original analysis: Within the assay, amplification of reference gene primers was used to estimate how many nucleated cells each sample contained. To quantify the absolute abundance of each unique TCRbeta CDR3 rearrangement, sequence reads were collapsed and filtered. For each sample, productive Simpson clonality was calculated as the square root of Simpson's diversity index across productive rearrangements. The source is immuneACCESS, and TCRdb retained only in-frame sequences with V and J called. Part of the clones is not carried over; for the studies checked, unresolved V genes explain less than half of this, and the remainder is unexplained. The D gene and trimming were derived from the DNA, and the V and J assignments and clone size from that table. Present in this sample are 220,000 or so clones, 70% to 90% of which were seen just once. The ten most abundant clones make up roughly 14% of the sample.

In the prospective study, participants were about 18 to 100 years old, resided in under 30 geographic areas of the United States, and were enrolled through a virtual design. To assign participants to cohorts, the prospective study relied on clinical history that participants themselves reported in a screening survey and a study questionnaire. In the prospective study, whole blood, serum and a nasopharyngeal or oropharyngeal swab were collected from each participant by mobile phlebotomists. Over a roughly two-month period, participants in the prospective study had the option of providing additional blood draws and questionnaires. Blood samples from the prospective study were shipped frozen or at room temperature prior to DNA extraction.

Sample: PBMCs or T cells enriched from blood (not recorded which). The source is a woman between 50 and 59 years old with acute COVID-19. The receptor chain draws on TRBV10-2 and TRBJ2-2; 9 junctional bases match TRBD2. The CDR3 is CASSEGGISGSSNTGELFF. At the DNA level, the sequence is TGCGCCAGCAGTGAAGGAGGGATTAGCGGGAGTTCGAACACCGGGGAGCTGTTTTTT.